This entry concerns a single T cell receptor beta chain. Its target is not known. CDR1 and CDR2 from the germline V gene are MGHRA and YSYEKL. Trimming left V 1 base short and J 6 bases short, with 9 bases between. The CDR3 is 13 residues long. These data are taken from a study of T cell responses to AZD1222 COVID-19 vaccine. The study's findings and limits: Close to half of spike-specific TCRs reportedly recognize unmutated variant regions. Compared with day 0, the breadth and depth of the Spike-specific TCR repertoire rose significantly after two doses of AZD1222.

This table comes from immunoSEQ multiplex PCR, and its TCRdb copy is limited to in-frame clones, with some not included. Counted here are some 150,000 clones, about nine tenths occurring once; the ten biggest clones make up around 2.8%. The specimen comprised peripheral blood, sampled on day 0 of MenACWY control vaccination. The sequence derives from an adult in good health. The V and J genes are TRBV4-1 and TRBJ1-2; the D gene is possibly TRBD1 (5 bases). The CDR3 loop reads CASSQAPGNGYTF. As DNA, the CDR3 is TGCGCCAGCAGCCAAGCCCCAGGGAATGGCTACACCTTC.